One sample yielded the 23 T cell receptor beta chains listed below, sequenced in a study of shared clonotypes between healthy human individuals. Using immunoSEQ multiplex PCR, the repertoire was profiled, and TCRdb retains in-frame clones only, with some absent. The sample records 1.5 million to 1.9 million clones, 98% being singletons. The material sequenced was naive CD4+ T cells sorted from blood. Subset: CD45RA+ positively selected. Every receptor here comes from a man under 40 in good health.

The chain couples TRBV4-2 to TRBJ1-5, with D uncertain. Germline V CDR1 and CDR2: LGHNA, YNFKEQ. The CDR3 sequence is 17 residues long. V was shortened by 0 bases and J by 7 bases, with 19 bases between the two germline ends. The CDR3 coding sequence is TGTGCCAGCAGCCAAGATATTTCGGTGTCGGAACAGCAGCCCCAGCATTTT. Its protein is CASSQDISVSEQQPQHF.

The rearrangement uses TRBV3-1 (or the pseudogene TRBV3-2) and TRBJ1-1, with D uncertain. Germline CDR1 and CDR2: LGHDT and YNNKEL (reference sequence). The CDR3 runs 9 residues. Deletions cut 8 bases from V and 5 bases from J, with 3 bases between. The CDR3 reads CASRTEAFF. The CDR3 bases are TGTGCCAGCCGTACTGAAGCTTTCTTT.

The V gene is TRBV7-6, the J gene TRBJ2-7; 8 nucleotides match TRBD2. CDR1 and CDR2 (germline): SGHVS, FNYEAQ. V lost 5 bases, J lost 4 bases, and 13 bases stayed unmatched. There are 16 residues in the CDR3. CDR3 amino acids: CASSPDPGTRVYEQYF. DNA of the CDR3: TGTGCCAGCAGCCCGGACCCGGGGACTAGAGTTTACGAGCAGTACTTC.

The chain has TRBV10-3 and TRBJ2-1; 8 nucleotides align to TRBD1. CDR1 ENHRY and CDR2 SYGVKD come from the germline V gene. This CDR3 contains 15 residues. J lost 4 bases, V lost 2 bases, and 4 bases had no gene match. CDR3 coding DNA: TGTGCCATCAGTGAGCGGACAGGGATATACAATGAGCAGTTCTTC. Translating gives CAISERTGIYNEQFF.

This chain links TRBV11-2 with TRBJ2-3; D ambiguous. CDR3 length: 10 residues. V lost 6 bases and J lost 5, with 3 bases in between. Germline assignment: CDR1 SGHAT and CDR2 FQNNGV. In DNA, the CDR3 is TGTGCCAGCAGGGGAGATACGCAGTATTTT. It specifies CASRGDTQYF.

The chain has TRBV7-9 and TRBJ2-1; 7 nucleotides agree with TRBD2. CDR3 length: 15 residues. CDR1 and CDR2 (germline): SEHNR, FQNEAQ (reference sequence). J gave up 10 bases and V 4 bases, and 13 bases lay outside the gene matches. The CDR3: CASSSTSIRTAEQFF. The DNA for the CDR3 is TGTGCCAGCAGCTCGACTAGCATACGTACAGCGGAGCAGTTCTTC.

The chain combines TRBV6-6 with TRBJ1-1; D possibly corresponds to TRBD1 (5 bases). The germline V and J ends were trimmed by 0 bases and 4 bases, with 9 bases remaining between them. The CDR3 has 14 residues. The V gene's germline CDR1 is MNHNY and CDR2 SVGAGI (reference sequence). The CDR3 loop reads CASSYSIGATEAFF. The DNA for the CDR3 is TGTGCCAGCAGTTACTCGATTGGGGCCACTGAAGCTTTCTTT.

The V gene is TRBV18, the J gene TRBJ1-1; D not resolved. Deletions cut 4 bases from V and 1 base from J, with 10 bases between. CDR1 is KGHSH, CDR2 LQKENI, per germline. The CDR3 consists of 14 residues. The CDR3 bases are TGTGCCAGCTCACAGGAACCTTGGAACACTGAAGCTTTCTTT. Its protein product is CASSQEPWNTEAFF.

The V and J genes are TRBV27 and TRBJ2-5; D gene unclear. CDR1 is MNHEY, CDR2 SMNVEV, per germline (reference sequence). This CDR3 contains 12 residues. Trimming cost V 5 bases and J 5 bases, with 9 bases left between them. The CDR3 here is CASSTSPETQYF. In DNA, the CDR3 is TGTGCCAGCAGTACCTCCCCGGAGACCCAGTACTTC.

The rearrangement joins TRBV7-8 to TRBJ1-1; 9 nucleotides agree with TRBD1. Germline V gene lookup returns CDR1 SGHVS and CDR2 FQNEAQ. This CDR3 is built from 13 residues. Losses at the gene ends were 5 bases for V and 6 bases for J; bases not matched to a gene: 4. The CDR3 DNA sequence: TGTGCCAGCAGCGGACAGGGGTCCCCTGAAGCTTTCTTT. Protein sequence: CASSGQGSPEAFF.

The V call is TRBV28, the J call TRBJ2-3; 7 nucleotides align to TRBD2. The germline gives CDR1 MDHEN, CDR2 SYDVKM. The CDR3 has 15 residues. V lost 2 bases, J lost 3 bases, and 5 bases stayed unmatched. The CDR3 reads CASSLPGGLTDTQYF. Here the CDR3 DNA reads TGTGCCAGCAGTTTACCGGGAGGTCTGACAGATACGCAGTATTTT.

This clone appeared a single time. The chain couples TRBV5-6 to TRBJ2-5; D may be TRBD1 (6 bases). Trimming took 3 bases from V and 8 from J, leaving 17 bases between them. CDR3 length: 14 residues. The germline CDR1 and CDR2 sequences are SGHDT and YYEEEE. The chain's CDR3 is CASSSNRVAVTQYF. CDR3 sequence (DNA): TGTGCCAGCAGCTCAAACAGGGTTGCAGTAACCCAGTACTTC.

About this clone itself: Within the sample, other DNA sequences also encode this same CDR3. The chain's CDR3 is CASSLGDEQYF. The DNA of the CDR3 is TGCGCCAGCAGCTTGGGGGACGAGCAGTACTTC. The chain carries TRBV5-1 and TRBJ2-7; D not resolved. CDR3 size: 11 residues. The V end lost 0 bases, the J end lost 5 bases, and 3 bases lay between the germline ends. Germline V gene lookup returns CDR1 SGHRS and CDR2 YFSETQ.

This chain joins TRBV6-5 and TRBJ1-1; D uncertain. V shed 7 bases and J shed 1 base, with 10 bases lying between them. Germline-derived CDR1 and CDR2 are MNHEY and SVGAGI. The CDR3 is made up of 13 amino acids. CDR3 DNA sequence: TGTGCCAGCACCAATCGGGAGAACACTGAAGCTTTCTTT. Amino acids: CASTNRENTEAFF.

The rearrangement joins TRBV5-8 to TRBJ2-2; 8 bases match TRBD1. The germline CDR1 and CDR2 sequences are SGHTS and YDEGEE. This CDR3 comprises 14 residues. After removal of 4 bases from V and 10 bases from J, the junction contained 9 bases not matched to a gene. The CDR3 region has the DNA TGTGCCAGCAGCATTCTAGAGGACAGGGCGGAGCTGTTTTTT. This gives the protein CASSILEDRAELFF. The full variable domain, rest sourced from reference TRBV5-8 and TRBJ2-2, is EAGVTQSPTHLIKTRGQQATLRCSPISGHTSVYWYQQALGLGLQFLLWYDEGEERNRGNFPPRFSGRQFPNYSSELNVNALELEDSALYLCASSILEDRAELFFGEGSRLTVL.

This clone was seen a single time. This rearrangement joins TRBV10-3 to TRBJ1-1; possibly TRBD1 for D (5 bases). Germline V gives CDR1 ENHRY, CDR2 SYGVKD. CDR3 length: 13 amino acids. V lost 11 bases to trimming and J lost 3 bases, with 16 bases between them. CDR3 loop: CASSRVTDTEAFF. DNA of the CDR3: TGTGCCTCATCTCGGGTGACAGACACTGAAGCTTTCTTT.

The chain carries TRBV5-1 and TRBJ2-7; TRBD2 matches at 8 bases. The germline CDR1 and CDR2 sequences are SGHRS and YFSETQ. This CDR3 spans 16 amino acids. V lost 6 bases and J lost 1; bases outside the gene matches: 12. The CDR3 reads CASNRGGAGVSYEQYF. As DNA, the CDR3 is TGCGCCAGCAACCGCGGGGGAGCGGGAGTATCCTACGAGCAGTACTTC. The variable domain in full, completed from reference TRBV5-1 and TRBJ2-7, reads KAGVTQTPRYLIKTRGQQVTLSCSPISGHRSVSWYQQTPGQGLQFLFEYFSETQRNKGNFPGRFSGRQFSNSRSEMNVSTLELGDSALYLCASNRGGAGVSYEQYFGPGTRLTVT.

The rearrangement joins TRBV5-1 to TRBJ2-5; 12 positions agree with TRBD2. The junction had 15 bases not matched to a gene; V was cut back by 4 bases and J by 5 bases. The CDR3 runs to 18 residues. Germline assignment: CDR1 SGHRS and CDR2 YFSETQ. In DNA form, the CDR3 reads TGCGCCAGCAGCCCCCCTATGACTAGCGGGAGCTCGTTGGAGACCCAGTACTTC. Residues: CASSPPMTSGSSLETQYF.

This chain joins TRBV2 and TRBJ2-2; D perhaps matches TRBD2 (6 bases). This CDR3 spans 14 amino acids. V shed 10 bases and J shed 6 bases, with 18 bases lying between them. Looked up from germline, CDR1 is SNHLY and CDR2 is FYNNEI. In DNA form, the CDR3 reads TGTGCCACCGTGGAGTCTTGGGGGGCCGGGGAGCTGTTTTTT. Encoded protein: CATVESWGAGELFF. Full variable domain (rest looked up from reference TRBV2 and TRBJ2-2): EPEVTQTPSHQVTQMGQEVILRCVPISNHLYFYWYRQILGQKVEFLVSFYNNEISEKSEIFDDQFSVERPDGSNFTLKIRSTKLEDSAMYFCATVESWGAGELFFGEGSRLTVL.

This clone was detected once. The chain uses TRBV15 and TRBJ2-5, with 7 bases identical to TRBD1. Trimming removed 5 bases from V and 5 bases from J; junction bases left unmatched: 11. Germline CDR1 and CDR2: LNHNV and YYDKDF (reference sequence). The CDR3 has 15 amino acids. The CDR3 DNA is TGTGCCACCAGCGGGCCGCGACAGGGAATGGAGACCCAGTACTTC. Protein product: CATSGPRQGMETQYF.

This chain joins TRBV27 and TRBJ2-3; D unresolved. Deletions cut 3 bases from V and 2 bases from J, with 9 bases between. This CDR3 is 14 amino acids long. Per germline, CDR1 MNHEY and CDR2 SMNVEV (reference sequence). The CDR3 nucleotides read TGTGCCAGCAGTTTCGTCGGAAACACAGATACGCAGTATTTT. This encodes CASSFVGNTDTQYF.

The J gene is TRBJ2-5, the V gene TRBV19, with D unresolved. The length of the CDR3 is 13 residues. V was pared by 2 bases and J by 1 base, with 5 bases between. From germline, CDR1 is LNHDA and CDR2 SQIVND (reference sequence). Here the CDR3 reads CASSIHSQETQYF. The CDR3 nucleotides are TGTGCCAGTAGTATACACAGCCAAGAGACCCAGTACTTC.

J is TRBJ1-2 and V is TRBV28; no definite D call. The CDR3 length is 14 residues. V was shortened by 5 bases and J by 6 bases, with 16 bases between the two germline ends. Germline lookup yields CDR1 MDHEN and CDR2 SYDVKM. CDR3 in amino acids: CASSLRTAWDGYTF. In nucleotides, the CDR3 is TGTGCCAGCAGTCTAAGGACGGCGTGGGATGGCTACACCTTC.